One and the same sample provided the 14 T cell receptor beta chains below, sequenced in a study of blood T cell repertoires in COVID-19. Clones were sequenced by immunoSEQ multiplex PCR, and TCRdb holds only the in-frame ones, with some missing. Counted here are some 170,000 clones, 65% to 90% occurring once; the ten biggest clones make up roughly 15%. The sequenced material came from PBMCs or T cells enriched from blood (not recorded which). These receptors all stem from a man in his forties or fifties who had recovered from COVID-19.

The rearrangement joins TRBV2 to TRBJ2-2, with 8 nucleotides matching TRBD1. After removal of 8 bases from V and 6 bases from J, the junction contained 11 bases not matched to a gene. The CDR3 contains 15 residues. From germline, CDR1 is SNHLY and CDR2 FYNNEI. CDR3 residues: CASGTGQGLSGELFF. CDR3 coding DNA: TGTGCCAGCGGAACCGGACAGGGTTTGTCCGGGGAGCTGTTTTTT.

This clone was detected a few times. The V gene is TRBV2, the J gene TRBJ2-1; 8 bases agree with TRBD1. Looked up from germline, CDR1 is SNHLY and CDR2 is FYNNEI. This CDR3 has 16 residues. Trimming at V came to 4 bases and at J to 6 bases, leaving 11 bases not matched to a gene. CDR3 sequence (DNA): TGTGCCAGCAGTGCCTACACAGGGGGAGCGGGCAATGAGCAGTTCTTC. It is translated as CASSAYTGGAGNEQFF.

V is TRBV7-2 and J is TRBJ1-4, with 7 bases fitting TRBD1. V shed 1 base, J shed 5 bases, and the junction held 7 bases outside the gene matches. CDR1 and CDR2 (germline): SGHTA, FQGNSA. This CDR3 contains 16 residues. The CDR3 DNA reads as TGTGCCAGCAGCTTAGATACAGGGGCGGGCAATGAAAAACTGTTTTTT. It translates to CASSLDTGAGNEKLFF. Full variable domain (rest looked up from reference TRBV7-2 and TRBJ1-4): GAGVSQSPSNKVTEKGKDVELRCDPISGHTALYWYRQSLGQGLEFLIYFQGNSAPDKSGLPSDRFSAERTGGSVSTLTIQRTQQEDSAVYLCASSLDTGAGNEKLFFGSGTQLSVL.

The chain carries TRBV19 and TRBJ1-6; tentatively, D is TRBD1 (5 bases). The CDR3 has 16 residues. The V end lost 5 bases, the J end lost 0 bases, and 11 bases lay between the germline ends. Germline CDR1 and CDR2: LNHDA and SQIVND (reference sequence). Here the CDR3 reads CASSLGGSSYNSPLHF. The CDR3, as DNA: TGTGCCAGTAGTCTGGGGGGAAGCTCCTATAATTCACCCCTCCACTTT.

The CDR3 is CASSLAERGKTGELFF. CDR3 coding DNA: TGCGCCAGCAGCCTCGCCGAGCGGGGGAAAACCGGGGAGCTGTTTTTT. The chain combines TRBV5-1 with TRBJ2-2; 8 nucleotides agree with TRBD2. The junction had 10 bases not matched to a gene; V was cut back by 4 bases and J by 5 bases. Germline-derived CDR1 and CDR2 are SGHRS and YFSETQ. This CDR3 spans 16 amino acids.

This clone qualifies as medium-sized. The rearrangement uses TRBV5-4 and TRBJ1-2; D gene ambiguous. The germline gives CDR1 SGHNT, CDR2 YYREEE (reference sequence). V gave up 2 bases and J gave up 7 bases, with 12 bases separating them. The CDR3 runs 13 residues. The CDR3 nucleotides read TGTGCCAGCAGCTTCTGGCACGCAGGTGGCTACACCTTC. It encodes CASSFWHAGGYTF. Looking up the rest from reference TRBV5-4 and TRBJ1-2 gives the full variable domain: ETGVTQSPTHLIKTRGQQVTLRCSSQSGHNTVSWYQQALGQGPQFIFQYYREEENGRGNFPPRFSGLQFPNYSSELNVNALELDDSALYLCASSFWHAGGYTFGSGTRLTVV.

This chain links TRBV27 with TRBJ1-2, with 10 bases aligning to TRBD1. Germline V gives CDR1 MNHEY, CDR2 SMNVEV (reference sequence). The CDR3 runs 13 residues. J lost 7 bases, V lost 6 bases, and 5 bases had no gene match. This chain's CDR3 is CASSAGTGVGYTF. CDR3 coding DNA: TGTGCCAGCAGCGCCGGGACAGGGGTTGGCTACACCTTC.

This clone was seen a few times. V is TRBV10-3 and J is TRBJ2-7, with 9 nucleotides matching TRBD1. The CDR3 has 18 amino acids. V trimming: 0 bases; J trimming: 1 base; junction bases outside the gene matches: 10. Germline V gene lookup returns CDR1 ENHRY and CDR2 SYGVKD. This chain's CDR3 is CAISESRATGTGSYEQYF. The CDR3 DNA reads as TGTGCCATCAGTGAGTCCCGAGCGACCGGGACAGGGTCCTACGAGCAGTACTTC.

The V and J genes are TRBV9 and TRBJ2-1; maybe TRBD2 (5 bases). Germline CDR1 and CDR2: SGDLS and YYNGEE. The CDR3 is made up of 13 amino acids. V lost 2 bases, J lost 9 bases, and 12 bases lay in between. In DNA, the CDR3 is TGTGCCAGCAGCGTCGTGGACTCCTCTGAGCAGTTCTTC. Translating it yields CASSVVDSSEQFF. Full variable domain (missing parts from reference TRBV9 and TRBJ2-1): DSGVTQTPKHLITATGQRVTLRCSPRSGDLSVYWYQQSLDQGLQFLIQYYNGEERAKGNILERFSAQQFPDLHSELNLSSLELGDSALYFCASSVVDSSEQFFGPGTRLTVL.

The rearrangement uses TRBV6-5 and TRBJ1-2; 9 nucleotides align to TRBD1. Germline loops: CDR1 MNHEY, CDR2 SVGAGI. With V trimmed by 6 bases and J by 8 bases, 13 bases remained unmatched. This CDR3 is 15 amino acids long. The CDR3, as DNA: TGTGCCAGCAGCCCCTCCGGGACAGGGAGATTCGGCTACACCTTC. Amino acids: CASSPSGTGRFGYTF.

V gene TRBV19 combines with J gene TRBJ2-2, with D tentatively TRBD1 (6 bases). V dropped 5 bases and J dropped 3 bases, with 10 bases sitting between them. The CDR3 loop spans 14 amino acids. Germline V gives CDR1 LNHDA, CDR2 SQIVND (reference sequence). In DNA, the CDR3 is TGTGCCAGTAGTTGGCAGGGGTACACCGGGGAGCTGTTTTTT. It specifies CASSWQGYTGELFF.

The J gene is TRBJ1-2, the V gene TRBV5-6, with TRBD1 as a possible D gene (6 bases). The CDR3 is made up of 12 amino acids. In germline, CDR1 is SGHDT, CDR2 YYEEEE. V was pared by 4 bases and J by 7 bases, with 11 bases between. The CDR3 DNA is TGTGCCAGCAGCGCGGTCAGGGGTGGCTACACCTTC. It codes for CASSAVRGGYTF. The variable domain in full, completed from reference TRBV5-6 and TRBJ1-2, reads DAGVTQSPTHLIKTRGQQVTLRCSPKSGHDTVSWYQQALGQGPQFIFQYYEEEERQRGNFPDRFSGHQFPNYSSELNVNALLLGDSALYLCASSAVRGGYTFGSGTRLTVV.

CDR3 nucleotide sequence: TGTGCCAGCAGTGCACAAGGCGGGCTGGGGTACCAAGAGACCCAGTACTTC. Translation gives CASSAQGGLGYQETQYF. This rearrangement joins TRBV2 to TRBJ2-5; possibly TRBD2 for D (5 bases). The germline V and J ends were trimmed by 4 bases and 0 bases, with 18 bases remaining between them. This CDR3 region has 17 residues. In germline, CDR1 is SNHLY, CDR2 FYNNEI.

The chain has TRBV9 and TRBJ1-2, with 7 bases fitting TRBD1. The CDR3 consists of 17 residues. CDR1 SGDLS and CDR2 YYNGEE come from the germline V gene. Trimming removed 6 bases from V and 5 bases from J; junction bases left unmatched: 19. This CDR3 is CASTSRTGNIGVYGYTF. In DNA form, the CDR3 reads TGTGCCAGCACCTCACGGACAGGTAATATAGGAGTATATGGCTACACCTTC.